A selection of T cell receptor beta chains follows, all from one sample in a study of CD8 T cells in ankylosing spondylitis. TCRdb re-called the 5' RACE reads with MiXCR, one entry per CDR3 protein. This table has fewer than 500,000 distinct CDR3 sequences, 20% to 25% appearing once. Sequences were obtained from blood, either unsorted or a sorted T cell fraction (not recorded which). The receptors were sampled from a male donor with ankylosing spondylitis. Both conserved end residues are part of each CDR3.

v_gene: TRBV27
CDR3aa: CASSLESGRENEQFF

v_gene: TRBV12-3/TRBV12-4
CDR3aa: CGSGRGYGYTF

v_gene: TRBV5-1
CDR3aa: CASSLTDPNTGELFF

v_gene: TRBV12-3/TRBV12-4
CDR3aa: CASRRGGGRAHEQFF

v_gene: TRBV29-1
CDR3aa: CSAQGTTEAFF

v_gene: TRBV2
CDR3aa: CASSEFTSGENEQFF

v_gene: TRBV6-2/TRBV6-3
CDR3aa: CASSSIGGRSYEQYF

v_gene: TRBV20-1
CDR3aa: CSARGPPPDSPLHF

v_gene: TRBV10-3
CDR3aa: CAISPKTENTEAFF

v_gene: TRBV12-3/TRBV12-4
CDR3aa: CASSKLAGYGDEQFF

v_gene: TRBV5-1
CDR3aa: CASSIDRMAPLHF

v_gene: TRBV18
CDR3aa: CASSPPGLPYEQYF

v_gene: TRBV2
CDR3aa: CASSVERTNQPQHF

v_gene: TRBV29-1
CDR3aa: CSVTNAGTANTGELFF

v_gene: TRBV7-9
CDR3aa: CASSSGTGGDYEQYF

v_gene: TRBV28
CDR3aa: CASRSKGLSAYNEQFF

v_gene: TRBV5-6
CDR3aa: CASSLQGAPMTQYF

v_gene: TRBV4-1
CDR3aa: CASSSTTSGSYNEQFF

v_gene: TRBV29-1
CDR3aa: CSVEAFSGGQASSYYGYTF

v_gene: TRBV3-1
CDR3aa: CASSRRGSDTQYF

v_gene: TRBV28
CDR3aa: CASSSGFRPNVLTF

v_gene: TRBV6-1
CDR3aa: CASSEGPLGNQPQHF

v_gene: TRBV6-5
CDR3aa: CASSYRDGAYEQYF

v_gene: TRBV11-3
CDR3aa: CASSLDPGFNEQFF

v_gene: TRBV11-1
CDR3aa: CASSTWLADYNEQFF

v_gene: TRBV6-2/TRBV6-3
CDR3aa: CASRRDSYSNQPQHF